This T cell receptor (beta chain) came from a study of CD8 T cells in ankylosing spondylitis. This clonotype was found many times. Its antigen is as yet unknown. Overall study results and limits: Disease-linked clones were reportedly significantly enriched in matched ankylosing spondylitis synovial fluid.

The CDR3 is made up of 15 amino acids. V trimming: 7 bases; J trimming: 5 bases; junction bases outside the gene matches: 10. TCRdb re-derived calls from the 5' RACE reads in MiXCR, one entry per CDR3 protein. Among over 200,000 distinct CDR3 sequences listed, 10% to 13% were seen once. The sequencing input was blood, either unsorted or a sorted T cell fraction (not recorded which). The rearrangement links TRBV12-3 or TRBV12-4 to TRBJ1-5, with 8 bases identical to TRBD1. This TCR was recovered from a male donor with ankylosing spondylitis or in good health (not recorded which). CDR3 amino acids: CASIPGTGPYQPQHF. The CDR3 DNA reads TGTGCCAGCATTCCTGGGACAGGCCCTTATCAGCCCCAGCATTTT.